This T cell receptor beta chain was recorded in a study of regulatory T cells in long-lasting Graves disease. Study findings and constraints: Persistent Graves' patients showed reduced TCR diversity versus newly diagnosed patients. A limited number of samples was an acknowledged limitation. Persistent disease showed a preference for TRBV28, TRBJ1-2 and TRBJ2-5.

Remarks on this clonotype: Its specificity is not known.

The time point: persistent/refractory GD, antithyroid drugs over 5 years with positive TRAb. Extracted PBMC RNA gave rise to the TCR library. Arm-PCR of CDR3 regions with iRepertoire HTBI primers generated TCR beta libraries. Per the authors' pipeline: Across samples, more than 55 TRBV and about 13 TRBJ segments were found. MiXCR, run by TCRdb on the multiplex PCR reads, gives a single entry per CDR3 protein. The V and J calls and clone size come from TCRdb's table, not from the authors' own analysis. The sample consists of 700,000 or so distinct CDR3 sequences, about 30% of them appearing once. V lost 2 bases, J lost 4 bases, and 21 bases lay in between. Germline V gene data show CDR1 as SGHAT and CDR2 as FQNNGV. The CDR3 is 17 residues long.

This chain connects TRBV11-2 to TRBJ2-7, with D possibly being TRBD1 or TRBD2 (5 bases each). The source of this sequence is a female donor with Graves disease. The sample was peripheral blood mononuclear cells (PBMCs), taken when the disease was refractory, from a patient treated with antithyroid drugs. The CDR3 DNA follows: TGTGCCAGCAGCTTATATAGACCGGGACGCCTGTCTTACGAGCAGTACTTC. Protein sequence: CASSLYRPGRLSYEQYF.